The rows below give T cell receptor beta chains drawn from one sample of a study of T cells after yellow fever vaccination. From the 5' RACE reads, TCRdb called clonotypes with MiXCR, one entry per CDR3 protein. The table lists 80,000 to 100,000 distinct CDR3 sequences, around 5.5% of them singletons. The material was CD8+ T cells sorted from PBMCs, obtained 10 days after the yellow fever booster vaccination. The receptors shown here come from a man younger than 30 who received the YFV17D yellow fever vaccine. Each CDR3 is given with its conserved first and last residue. A D gene is named only where the DNA matches it firmly. For some rows the clone size is stated as once, few or many, or as a class when expanded; others skip it.

D gene	V gene	clone size	J gene	CDR3 protein	CDR3 DNA
TRBD1	TRBV7-9	few	TRBJ1-1	CASRDRGGNTEAFF	TGTGCCAGCAGAGACAGGGGGGGGAACACTGAAGCTTTCTTT
TRBD2	TRBV9	many	TRBJ2-7	CASSASGGGYEQYF	TGTGCCAGCAGCGCCTCGGGCGGGGGTTACGAGCAGTACTTC
NA	TRBV7-8	few	TRBJ1-5	CASSLNQPQHF	TGTGCCAGCAGCTTAAATCAGCCCCAGCATTTT
NA	TRBV9	once	TRBJ2-1	CASSVVARGGSYNEQFF	TGTGCCAGCAGCGTAGTGGCCAGGGGGGGCTCCTACAATGAGCAGTTCTTC
TRBD2	TRBV4-2	NA	TRBJ2-3	CASSRLGTRDADTQYF	TGTGCCAGCAGCCGCCTCGGGACTAGAGACGCAGATACGCAGTATTTT
TRBD2	TRBV11-2	NA	TRBJ2-3	CASSLVPSGANTDTQYF	TGTGCCAGCAGCTTAGTCCCTAGCGGGGCTAACACAGATACGCAGTATTTT
TRBD1	TRBV27	few	TRBJ1-2	CASSIQGSVGYTF	TGTGCCAGCAGTATACAGGGGAGCGTTGGCTACACCTTC
TRBD1	TRBV4-1	NA	TRBJ1-1	CASSRDRGPLEAFF	TGCGCCAGCAGCCGGGACAGGGGACCTCTGGAGGCTTTCTTT
NA	TRBV7-2	few	TRBJ1-5	CASSLGQGHLYSNQPQHF	TGTGCCAGCAGCTTAGGCCAGGGACACTTGTATAGCAATCAGCCCCAGCATTTT
TRBD2	TRBV3-1	NA	TRBJ2-5	CASSPGLARETQYF	TGTGCCAGCAGCCCCGGACTAGCGAGGGAGACCCAGTACTTC
TRBD1	TRBV7-2	few	TRBJ1-5	CASSSGTGPGPQHF	TGTGCCAGCAGCTCGGGGACAGGGCCGGGGCCCCAGCATTTT
NA	TRBV6-4	few	TRBJ2-3	CASSEGLKGTDTQYF	TGTGCCAGCAGTGAAGGACTAAAGGGGACAGATACGCAGTATTTT
NA	TRBV5-1	few	TRBJ2-3	CASSPENTDTQYF	TGCGCCAGCAGCCCCGAAAACACAGATACGCAGTATTTT
NA	TRBV9	NA	TRBJ2-3	CASIANRELVTDTQYF	TGTGCCAGCATCGCGAACAGGGAGCTTGTGACAGATACGCAGTATTTT
NA	TRBV29-1	many	TRBJ1-2	CSVEEGTAENYGYTF	TGCAGCGTTGAAGAAGGTACGGCGGAGAACTATGGCTACACCTTC
TRBD1	TRBV7-9	few	TRBJ1-1	CASSFSGTANTEAFF	TGTGCCAGCAGCTTCTCCGGGACAGCGAACACTGAAGCTTTCTTT
NA	TRBV4-2	NA	TRBJ1-1	CASSHAGISGTEAFF	TGTGCCAGCAGCCATGCGGGAATCTCTGGCACTGAAGCTTTCTTT
NA	TRBV7-3	few	TRBJ2-1	CASSPRWGWEQFF	TGTGCCAGCAGCCCCCGTTGGGGATGGGAGCAGTTCTTC
NA	TRBV7-8	few	TRBJ2-1	CASRGGLQSDDEQFF	TGTGCCAGCAGGGGTGGACTACAAAGTGACGATGAGCAGTTCTTC
NA	TRBV20-1	many	TRBJ2-7	CSASFGGGQGEQYF	TGCAGTGCTAGTTTTGGGGGAGGTCAGGGCGAGCAGTACTTC
NA	TRBV7-3	many	TRBJ2-3	CASSLEGTDTQYF	TGTGCCAGCAGCCTGGAGGGCACAGATACGCAGTATTTT
NA	TRBV7-2	NA	TRBJ1-2	CASSPPSVAYGYTF	TGTGCCAGCAGCCCCCCTTCGGTAGCCTATGGCTACACCTTC
TRBD2	TRBV6-2/TRBV6-3	NA	TRBJ2-7	CASTDGLAGGYEQYF	TGTGCCAGCACCGACGGACTAGCGGGGGGCTACGAGCAGTACTTC
TRBD2	TRBV5-1	NA	TRBJ2-4	CASRYSGTSVVAKNIQYF	TGCGCCAGCAGGTACTCCGGGACTAGCGTCGTAGCCAAAAACATTCAGTACTTC
TRBD2	TRBV7-2	many	TRBJ2-1	CASSEGLAINEQFF	TGTGCCAGCAGCGAAGGACTAGCCATCAATGAGCAGTTCTTC
TRBD2	TRBV6-5	NA	TRBJ2-1	CASSYSGSGLAPLNEQFF	TGTGCCAGCAGTTACTCTGGGTCCGGACTAGCCCCGCTAAATGAGCAGTTCTTC
TRBD1	TRBV4-1	few	TRBJ1-6	CASSQYGTENSPLHF	TGCGCCAGCAGCCAATACGGGACAGAGAATTCACCCCTCCACTTT
NA	TRBV11-2	many	TRBJ2-3	CASSSRGTSTDTQYF	TGTGCCAGCAGCTCCCGGGGCACTAGCACAGATACGCAGTATTTT
TRBD2	TRBV7-8	many	TRBJ2-1	CASSLSRVVRRGEYYNEQFF	TGTGCCAGCAGCTTATCCCGGGTCGTCCGGCGGGGGGAATATTACAATGAGCAGTTCTTC
NA	TRBV29-1	NA	TRBJ2-7	CSVEEGKLYEQYF	TGCAGCGTTGAAGAAGGGAAACTCTACGAGCAGTACTTC
TRBD1	TRBV15	few	TRBJ1-2	CATSSDSDRKGYTF	TGTGCCACCAGCAGTGATTCGGACAGGAAAGGCTACACCTTC
NA	TRBV6-1	few	TRBJ2-2	CASSVRAGELFF	TGTGCCAGCAGTGTTCGTGCCGGGGAGCTGTTTTTT
NA	TRBV12-3/TRBV12-4	NA	TRBJ1-2	CASSPGTPAFYGYTF	TGTGCCAGCAGTCCCGGAACACCCGCCTTCTATGGCTACACCTTC
NA	TRBV12-3/TRBV12-4	many	TRBJ2-3	CATRRGARDTDTQYF	TGTGCCACCAGACGGGGGGCGCGAGACACAGATACGCAGTATTTT
TRBD1	TRBV4-1	many	TRBJ2-7	CASSQDDRTGFEQYF	TGCGCCAGCAGCCAAGATGATAGGACAGGGTTCGAGCAGTACTTC
NA	TRBV14	many	TRBJ2-7	CASSQEGRGTYEQYF	TGTGCCAGCAGCCAGGAAGGAAGGGGAACCTACGAGCAGTACTTC
NA	TRBV6-2/TRBV6-3	NA	TRBJ2-7	CASSYSNTRSSYEQYF	TGTGCCAGCAGTTACTCGAACACCCGATCCTCCTACGAGCAGTACTTC
NA	TRBV5-1	many	TRBJ1-1	CASSLEPGQTTEAFF	TGCGCCAGCAGCTTGGAACCCGGACAGACCACTGAAGCTTTCTTT
NA	TRBV4-3	few	TRBJ1-5	CASSQDGYRDNQPQHF	TGCGCCAGCAGCCAAGATGGTTACAGGGACAATCAGCCCCAGCATTTT
NA	TRBV5-1	NA	TRBJ1-2	CASSLVGGHENRNYGYTF	TGCGCCAGCAGCTTGGTGGGGGGCCACGAGAACCGTAACTATGGCTACACCTTC
NA	TRBV5-1	few	TRBJ1-3	CASSPGDVAAISGNTIYF	TGCGCCAGCAGCCCGGGGGATGTGGCAGCAATCTCTGGAAACACCATATATTTT
NA	TRBV27	NA	TRBJ2-2	CASSFPGTFGPGELFF	TGTGCCAGCAGTTTCCCAGGGACATTCGGTCCCGGGGAGCTGTTTTTT
NA	TRBV29-1	NA	TRBJ2-1	CSVENRAMNNEQFF	TGCAGCGTTGAAAACAGGGCGATGAACAATGAGCAGTTCTTC
NA	TRBV7-9	NA	TRBJ1-5	CASSEYRDQPQHF	TGTGCCAGCAGCGAATACAGGGATCAGCCCCAGCATTTT
NA	TRBV12-3/TRBV12-4	NA	TRBJ1-1	CASSWENTEAFF	TGTGCCAGCAGTTGGGAGAACACTGAAGCTTTCTTT
NA	TRBV28	few	TRBJ2-3	CASRSRVEDTQYF	TGTGCCAGCAGGAGCAGGGTTGAGGATACGCAGTATTTT
TRBD1	TRBV7-7	many	TRBJ2-2	CASSLYPKTGGTGELFF	TGTGCCAGCAGCTTATACCCTAAAACAGGGGGGACCGGGGAGCTGTTTTTT
NA	TRBV27	NA	TRBJ1-2	CASSDGVRGGYTF	TGTGCCAGCAGTGATGGGGTAAGAGGAGGCTACACCTTC
NA	TRBV20-1	few	TRBJ2-1	CSARDLPPSLWGSEQFF	TGCAGTGCTAGAGATCTTCCTCCCTCGCTGTGGGGGAGTGAGCAGTTCTTC
NA	TRBV12-5	NA	TRBJ1-2	CASGLAPTGGYGYTF	TGTGCTAGTGGTTTGGCCCCGACTGGGGGGTATGGCTACACCTTC
TRBD1	TRBV10-3	NA	TRBJ1-1	CSIRGTGRVVAEAFF	TGTTCCATCCGCGGGACAGGGCGCGTAGTCGCTGAAGCTTTCTTT
TRBD1	TRBV2	few	TRBJ2-2	CASSDYRGLPGELFF	TGTGCCAGCAGTGATTACAGGGGGTTACCCGGGGAGCTGTTTTTT
NA	TRBV5-1	NA	TRBJ1-4	CASSLIGGGRTNEKLFF	TGCGCCAGCAGCCTCATCGGAGGTGGAAGAACTAATGAAAAACTGTTTTTT
NA	TRBV24-1	NA	TRBJ1-1	CATSDPDSTEAFF	TGTGCCACCAGTGACCCGGACAGCACTGAAGCTTTCTTT
NA	TRBV5-1	NA	TRBJ1-1	CASSLKFVPGDTEAFF	TGCGCCAGCAGCTTAAAATTCGTTCCGGGGGACACTGAAGCTTTCTTT
TRBD2	TRBV20-1	many	TRBJ2-5	CSASSSGVQETQYF	TGCAGTGCGTCTTCTAGCGGGGTACAAGAGACCCAGTACTTC
NA	TRBV4-1	many	TRBJ2-1	CASSQVVGGEQFF	TGCGCCAGCAGCCAGGTGGTGGGCGGTGAGCAGTTCTTC
TRBD1	TRBV7-9	many	TRBJ2-5	CASRQGQGTKETQYF	TGTGCCAGCAGACAGGGACAGGGGACTAAAGAGACCCAGTACTTC
NA	TRBV11-2	many	TRBJ2-1	CASSPTGSYNEQFF	TGTGCCAGCAGCCCCACGGGCTCCTACAATGAGCAGTTCTTC
NA	TRBV4-1	few	TRBJ1-1	CASSPAVWTEAFF	TGCGCCAGCAGCCCCGCGGTGTGGACTGAAGCTTTCTTT